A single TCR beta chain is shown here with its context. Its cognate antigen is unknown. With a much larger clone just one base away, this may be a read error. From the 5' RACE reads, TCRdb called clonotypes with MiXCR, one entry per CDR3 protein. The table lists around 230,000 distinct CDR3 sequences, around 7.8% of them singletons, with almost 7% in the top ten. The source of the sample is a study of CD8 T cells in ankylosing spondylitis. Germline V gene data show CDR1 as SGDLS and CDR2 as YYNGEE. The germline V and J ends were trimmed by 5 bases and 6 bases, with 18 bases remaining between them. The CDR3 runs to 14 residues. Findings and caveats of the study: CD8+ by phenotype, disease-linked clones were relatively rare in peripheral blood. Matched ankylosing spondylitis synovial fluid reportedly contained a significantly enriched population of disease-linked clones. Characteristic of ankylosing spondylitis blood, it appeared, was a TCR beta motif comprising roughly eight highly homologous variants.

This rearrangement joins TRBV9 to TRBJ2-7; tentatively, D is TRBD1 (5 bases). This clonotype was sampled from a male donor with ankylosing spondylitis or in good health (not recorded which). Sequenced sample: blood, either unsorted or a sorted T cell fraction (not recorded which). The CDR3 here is CASSADRDLTEQYF. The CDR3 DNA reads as TGTGCCAGCAGTGCTGACAGAGACTTAACCGAGCAGTACTTC.